This T cell receptor beta chain was identified in a study of CD8+CD57+ T cells in acquired aplastic anemia. Overall study findings and caveats: Significance was not reached for CD8+ Simpson's diversity between patients and controls. Patients and controls shared 25 to 30 CD8+ CDR3 sequences, which appeared highly expressed in patients and within their immunodominant clones.

This clonotype was seen only once. The antigen is unknown. One end of the junction varies from germline; a read error may be responsible. The use of genomic DNA as template underpinned the TCR beta VDJ and CDR3 profiling. Each CDR3 protein is one row after TCRdb ran MiXCR on the reads. The sample has over 150,000 distinct CDR3 sequences; 63% are singletons. Individuals selected for sequencing had exhibited CD8+CD57+ cell expansion on flow cytometry. Every patient presented with severe acquired aplastic anemia. The CDR3 is made up of 15 amino acids. Looked up from germline, CDR1 is SGHTA and CDR2 is FQGTGA.

The chain couples TRBV7-3 to TRBJ2-3; possible D gene TRBD1, 6 bases. This receptor was obtained from a human donor with aplastic anemia. The sequenced sample consisted of sorted CD4+, CD8+, or CD8+CD57+ T cells (not recorded which) from PBMCs. CDR3 region: CASNLQGVGTDTQYF. As DNA, the CDR3 is TGTGCCAGCAACTTACAGGGTGTGGGCACAGATACGCAGTATTTT.